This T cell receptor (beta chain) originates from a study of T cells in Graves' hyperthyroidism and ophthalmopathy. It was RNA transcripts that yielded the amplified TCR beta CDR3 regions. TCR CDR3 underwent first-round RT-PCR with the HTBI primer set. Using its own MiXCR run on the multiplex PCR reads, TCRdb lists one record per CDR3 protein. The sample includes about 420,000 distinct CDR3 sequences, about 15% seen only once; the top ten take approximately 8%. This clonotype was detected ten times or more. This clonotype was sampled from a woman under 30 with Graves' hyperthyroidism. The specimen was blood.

CDR3 sequence: CASSLRTSNEQFF. The CDR3 nucleotides read TGTGCCAGCAGTTTAAGGACTAGCAATGAGCAGTTCTTC. The chain joins TRBV12-3 or TRBV12-4 to TRBJ2-1; 7 bases are shared with TRBD2. Trimming cost V 2 bases and J 6 bases; bases outside gene matches: 1. CDR3 length: 13 residues.